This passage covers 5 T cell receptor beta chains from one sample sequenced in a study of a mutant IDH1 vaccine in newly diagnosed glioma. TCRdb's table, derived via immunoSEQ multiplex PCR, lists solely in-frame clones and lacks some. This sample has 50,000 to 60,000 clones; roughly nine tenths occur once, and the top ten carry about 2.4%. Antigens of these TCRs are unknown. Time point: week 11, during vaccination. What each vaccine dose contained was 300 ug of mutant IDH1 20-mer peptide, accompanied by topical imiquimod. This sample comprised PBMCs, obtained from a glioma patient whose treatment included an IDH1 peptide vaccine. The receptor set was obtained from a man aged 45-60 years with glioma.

The CDR3 DNA reads as TGTGCCAGCAGCCCCGGTCTAGCGGGAGCAGAGACCCAGTACTTC. Amino acid sequence: CASSPGLAGAETQYF. V gene TRBV11-2 combines with J gene TRBJ2-5; 10 bases are shared with TRBD2. The CDR3 spans 15 residues. Germline CDR1 and CDR2: SGHAT and FQNNGV. Trimming cost V 5 bases and J 4 bases; bases outside gene matches: 7.

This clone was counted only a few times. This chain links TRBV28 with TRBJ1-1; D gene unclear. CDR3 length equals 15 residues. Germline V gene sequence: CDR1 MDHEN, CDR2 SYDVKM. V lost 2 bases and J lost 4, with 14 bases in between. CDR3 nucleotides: TGTGCCAGCAGTTTAGCGTTCCGGGGAGTCACTGAAGCTTTCTTT. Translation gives CASSLAFRGVTEAFF.

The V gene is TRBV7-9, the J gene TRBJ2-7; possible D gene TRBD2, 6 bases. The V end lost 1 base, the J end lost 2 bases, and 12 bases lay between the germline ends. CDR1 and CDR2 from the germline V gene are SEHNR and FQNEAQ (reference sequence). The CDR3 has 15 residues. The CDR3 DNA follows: TGTGCCAGCAGCTTAGACGCTCGCGGGGCCTACGAGCAGTACTTC. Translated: CASSLDARGAYEQYF.

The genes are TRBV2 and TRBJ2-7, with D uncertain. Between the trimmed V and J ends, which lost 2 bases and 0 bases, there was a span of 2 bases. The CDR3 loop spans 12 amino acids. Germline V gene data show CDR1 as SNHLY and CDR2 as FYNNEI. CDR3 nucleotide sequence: TGTGCCAGCAGTGAACCCTCCTACGAGCAGTACTTC. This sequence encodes CASSEPSYEQYF.

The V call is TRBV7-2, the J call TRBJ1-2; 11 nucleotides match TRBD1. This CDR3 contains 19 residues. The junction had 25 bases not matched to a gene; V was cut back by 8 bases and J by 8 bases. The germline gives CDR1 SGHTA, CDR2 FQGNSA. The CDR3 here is CASYTQTGTGGIPVGGYTF. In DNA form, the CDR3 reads TGTGCCAGCTACACCCAAACCGGGACAGGGGGAATACCGGTCGGGGGCTACACCTTC.